The 3 T cell receptor beta chains reported below all come from one sample, sequenced in a study of Graves' ophthalmopathy and Graves' hyperthyroidism. The sequenced template was RNA, covering the TCR beta CDR3 region. First-round RT-PCR relied on HTBI primers, and a second-round multiplex PCR came next. TCRdb redid the calling of the multiplex PCR reads with MiXCR, one entry per CDR3 protein. The table lists about 640,000 distinct CDR3 sequences, under 50% of them singletons. Material: peripheral blood. All receptors derive from an adult man with Graves' ophthalmopathy.

The chain links TRBV19 to TRBJ2-3, with 10 bases that match TRBD2. There are 16 residues in the CDR3. J lost 0 bases, V lost 5 bases, and 5 bases had no gene match. Germline loops: CDR1 LNHDA, CDR2 SQIVND (reference sequence). CDR3 sequence: CASSLRAGGSTDTQYF. The DNA of the CDR3 is TGTGCCAGTAGTCTACGAGCGGGAGGGAGCACAGATACGCAGTATTTT. The full variable domain, rest sourced from reference TRBV19 and TRBJ2-3, is DGGITQSPKYLFRKEGQNVTLSCEQNLNHDAMYWYRQDPGQGLRLIYYSQIVNDFQKGDIAEGYSVSREKKESFPLTVTSAQKNPTAFYLCASSLRAGGSTDTQYFGPGTRLTVL.

This clonotype is a singleton in its sample. Germline is not matched at one junction end, which may reflect a read error. The chain recombines TRBV12-3 or TRBV12-4 with TRBJ1-2; 7 bases align to TRBD1. The CDR3 covers 14 residues. The CDR3 loop reads CASSSGQAHSGYAF. CDR3 DNA sequence: TGTGCCAGCAGTTCAGGACAGGCTCATAGTGGCTACGCCTTC.

This clonotype was recorded at least ten times. The chain carries TRBV7-8 and TRBJ1-2; TRBD1 agrees at 7 bases. The germline gives CDR1 SGHVS, CDR2 FQNEAQ. J was trimmed by 8 bases and V by 2 bases; bases with no gene match: 8. There are 14 residues in the CDR3. The CDR3: CASSLTETGLGYTF. CDR3 DNA sequence: TGTGCCAGCAGCTTAACAGAGACAGGGTTGGGCTACACCTTC.